This T cell receptor (beta chain) came from a study of cytomegalovirus exposure and HLA in healthy donors. The PCR made use of 60 Vbeta and 13 Jbeta primers. Some clones are missing from TCRdb's copy, which holds only in-frame ones; the method was immunoSEQ multiplex PCR. The data hold about 100,000 clones, with 76% observed a single time. Trimming took 3 bases from V and 10 from J, leaving 13 bases between them. Germline CDR1 and CDR2: SEHNR and FQNEAQ (reference sequence). The CDR3 runs to 13 residues. A few counts support this clone. The target antigen is unknown. The study, taken as a whole, reports: Later on, analysis showed that most CMV-associated TCR beta chains appeared to be HLA-restricted.

The sequenced material came from PBMCs. The clonotype comes from a woman aged 45 to 65 in good health and CMV-seropositive. The V and J genes are TRBV7-9 and TRBJ1-5; possible D gene TRBD1, 5 bases. CDR3 protein: CASSLGGTRPQHF. CDR3 bases: TGTGCCAGCAGCTTGGGAGGGACTAGACCCCAGCATTTT.